This TCR beta chain was captured in a study of blood T cell repertoires in COVID-19. Across the whole study: PBMCs, B-cell-depleted T cells, or T cells provided the cDNA or gDNA that made up the material.

Looked up from germline, CDR1 is SGHRS and CDR2 is YFSETQ. The CDR3 length is 15 residues. Trimming cost V 0 bases and J 7 bases, with 11 bases left between them. A few counts support this clone. Here immunoSEQ multiplex PCR was the method, and the copy in TCRdb shows in-frame clones only, minus some. The data show about 65,000 clones, approximately 93% seen once. Sample: peripheral blood. The receptor was derived from a man aged 65 to 79 with active COVID-19. The chain joins TRBV5-1 to TRBJ1-6; TRBD1 might be the D (6 bases). The CDR3 protein is CASSLEGQSNSPLHF. CDR3 coding DNA: TGCGCCAGCAGCTTGGAAGGACAGTCAAATTCACCCCTCCACTTT. The complete variable domain, with remaining parts taken from reference TRBV5-1 and TRBJ1-6, reads KAGVTQTPRYLIKTRGQQVTLSCSPISGHRSVSWYQQTPGQGLQFLFEYFSETQRNKGNFPGRFSGRQFSNSRSEMNVSTLELGDSALYLCASSLEGQSNSPLHFGNGTRLTVT.